Below are 20 T cell receptor beta chains sequenced from a single sample in a study of CD8+ T cells in alopecia areata. RNA extraction and reverse transcription yielded cDNA as sequencing template. Sequencing used immunoSEQ multiplex PCR; TCRdb keeps in-frame clones, though not all of them. The sample includes more than 100,000 clones, 85% to 90% of them seen just once. Treatment noted: oral pan-JAK inhibitor, 5-10 mg twice daily. Sequencing was performed on CD8+ T cells sorted from blood, taken around week 31, from a patient treated with tofacitinib. The receptors come from a human donor with alopecia areata.

This chain joins TRBV7-9 and TRBJ2-7; tentatively, D is TRBD1 (6 bases). Per germline, CDR1 SEHNR and CDR2 FQNEAQ (reference sequence). Trimming left V 5 bases short and J 2 bases short, with 22 bases between. The CDR3 runs to 17 residues. CDR3 sequence reads: CASSKPSRGRLPYEQYF. The CDR3 DNA follows: TGTGCCAGCAGCAAGCCCTCCAGGGGACGGCTTCCCTACGAGCAGTACTTC. Full variable domain (remainder filled in from reference TRBV7-9 and TRBJ2-7): DTGVSQNPRHKITKRGQNVTFRCDPISEHNRLYWYRQTLGQGPEFLTYFQNEAQLEKSRLLSDRFSAERPKGSFSTLEIQRTEQGDSAMYLCASSKPSRGRLPYEQYFGPGTRLTVT.

The rearrangement links TRBV10-1 to TRBJ2-7; TRBD1 aligns across 9 bases. Germline V gene sequence: CDR1 WNHNN, CDR2 SYGVQD (reference sequence). V was pared by 4 bases and J by 7 bases, with 14 bases of the junction left unmatched. This CDR3 spans 16 amino acids. CDR3 DNA sequence: TGCGCCAGCAGTGGAGTTAACGGGACAGGGCTGGGAGAGCAGTACTTC. Its translation: CASSGVNGTGLGEQYF.

CDR3 nucleotides: TGTGCCAGCACTTTAGGGATGAACACTGAAGCTTTCTTT. Translated, it gives CASTLGMNTEAFF. This chain links TRBV6-5 with TRBJ1-1; no definite D call. The CDR3 contains 13 residues. Germline values: CDR1 MNHEY, CDR2 SVGAGI. The V and J ends lost 7 bases and 0 bases respectively, with 9 bases between them.

This clone was counted between two and nine times. V and J are TRBV27 and TRBJ2-7, with 7 bases identical to TRBD1. Per the germline V gene, CDR1 is MNHEY and CDR2 is SMNVEV (reference sequence). The length of the CDR3 is 15 residues. V was pared by 4 bases and J by 2 bases, with 8 bases of the junction left unmatched. CDR3 DNA sequence: TGTGCCAGCAGTTCAGATCGGGACAGACCCTACGAGCAGTACTTC. It yields the protein CASSSDRDRPYEQYF.

This chain connects TRBV27 to TRBJ2-7; 9 bases agree with TRBD1. The germline gives CDR1 MNHEY, CDR2 SMNVEV (reference sequence). Losses at the gene ends were 7 bases for V and 3 bases for J; bases not matched to a gene: 10. The CDR3 is 15 residues long. The CDR3 sequence is CASTPKGQGFYEQYF. The CDR3, as DNA: TGTGCCAGCACCCCCAAGGGACAGGGATTCTACGAGCAGTACTTC.

The V and J genes are TRBV7-9 and TRBJ2-7, with 9 positions matching TRBD1. There are 14 residues in the CDR3. Germline loops: CDR1 SEHNR, CDR2 FQNEAQ (reference sequence). V lost 1 base, J lost 3 bases, and 1 base stayed unmatched. This chain's CDR3 is CASSLVDRGYEQYF. The CDR3 nucleotides read TGTGCCAGCAGCTTAGTGGACAGGGGCTACGAGCAGTACTTC.

This chain links TRBV6-5 with TRBJ2-7; D unclear. V was trimmed by 0 bases and J by 5 bases, leaving 8 bases between them. This CDR3 has 13 residues. In germline, CDR1 is MNHEY, CDR2 SVGAGI. CDR3 coding DNA: TGTGCCAGCAGTTACTCTGGTGTAGACGAGCAGTACTTC. This encodes CASSYSGVDEQYF.

The gene calls are TRBV9 and TRBJ2-7; the D gene could be TRBD1 or TRBD2 (5 bases each). V lost 4 bases and J 7 bases, leaving 18 bases between the germline ends. CDR1 is SGDLS, CDR2 YYNGEE, per germline. The CDR3 has 14 amino acids. In DNA form, the CDR3 reads TGTGCCAGCAGCCCTCGGGACCCGTCGGTAGAGCAGTACTTC. This translates into CASSPRDPSVEQYF. The full variable domain, completed using reference TRBV9 and TRBJ2-7, is DSGVTQTPKHLITATGQRVTLRCSPRSGDLSVYWYQQSLDQGLQFLIQYYNGEERAKGNILERFSAQQFPDLHSELNLSSLELGDSALYFCASSPRDPSVEQYFGPGTRLTVT.

This chain connects TRBV10-3 to TRBJ2-7, with TRBD1 identical over 10 bases. This CDR3 has 13 amino acids. Germline CDR1 is ENHRY and CDR2 is SYGVKD. V was clipped by 8 bases and J by 4 bases; unmatched bases: 5. CDR3 in amino acids: CAISAGQGYEQYF. The CDR3 nucleotides are TGTGCCATCTCGGCGGGACAGGGGTACGAGCAGTACTTC.

The J gene is TRBJ2-7, the V gene TRBV30; 9 positions match TRBD2. Germline V gene data show CDR1 as GTSNPN and CDR2 as SVGIG (reference sequence). V was clipped by 8 bases and J by 7 bases; unmatched bases: 12. The length of the CDR3 is 13 residues. CDR3 DNA sequence: TGTGCCGGCGACGCGGGGGGGGACCCGGAGCAGTACTTC. Amino acids: CAGDAGGDPEQYF.

V gene TRBV4-1 combines with J gene TRBJ2-7; 11 nucleotides agree with TRBD2. CDR1 MGHRA and CDR2 YSYEKL come from the germline V gene. The CDR3 is 16 residues long. V dropped 1 base and J dropped 3; count of bases not matched to a gene: 5. CDR3 nucleotide sequence: TGCGCCAGCAGCCAAGCTAGCGGGAGGAAGTACTACGAGCAGTACTTC. Translating it yields CASSQASGRKYYEQYF.

The chain carries TRBV29-1 and TRBJ1-1, with D possibly matching TRBD1 (6 bases). This CDR3 has 13 amino acids. Per the germline V gene, CDR1 is SQVTM and CDR2 is ANQGSEA. CDR3 nucleotides: TGCAGTTGGGTGGGGGGGCTGAACACTGAAGCTTTCTTT. This encodes CSWVGGLNTEAFF.

The chain couples TRBV5-4 to TRBJ2-3, with 10 bases lining up with TRBD1. The CDR3 is 14 residues long. Germline lookup yields CDR1 SGHNT and CDR2 YYREEE (reference sequence). V lost 4 bases to trimming and J lost 5 bases; unmatched junction nucleotides: 4. CDR3 nucleotides: TGTGCCAGCAGCCTCGGACAGGGGGGAGATACGCAGTATTTT. Translation gives CASSLGQGGDTQYF.

This clone was observed a handful of times. V usage is TRBV5-4 and J usage is TRBJ2-7; tentatively, D is TRBD1 (5 bases). Germline CDR1 reads SGHNT; CDR2 reads YYREEE (reference sequence). The CDR3 is 12 amino acids. V was clipped by 2 bases and J by 2 bases, with 5 bases between them. The CDR3 coding sequence is TGTGCCAGCAGCTTAGGGGCCTACGAGCAGTACTTC. This encodes CASSLGAYEQYF.

The CDR3 nucleotides are TGTGCCACCAGCAGAAAAACGCAGGGAAATGGGGCCAACGTCCTGACTTTC. This encodes CATSRKTQGNGANVLTF. V usage is TRBV15 and J usage is TRBJ2-6; TRBD1 might be the D (5 bases). Germline V gives CDR1 LNHNV, CDR2 YYDKDF (reference sequence). Deletions cut 2 bases from V and 3 bases from J, with 14 bases between. CDR3 length: 17 residues.

The chain couples TRBV27 to TRBJ2-5; no clear D gene. V dropped 4 bases and J dropped 2 bases, with 11 bases sitting between them. Germline V gene data show CDR1 as MNHEY and CDR2 as SMNVEV (reference sequence). This CDR3 spans 14 amino acids. In DNA form, the CDR3 reads TGTGCCAGCAGTTGGCTAGGCTTACAAGAGACCCAGTACTTC. This encodes CASSWLGLQETQYF.

J is TRBJ2-1 and V is TRBV5-4; a weak D match, TRBD2 (5 bases). Germline V gene data show CDR1 as SGHNT and CDR2 as YYREEE (reference sequence). V was trimmed by 2 bases and J by 3 bases, leaving 15 bases between them. This CDR3 comprises 16 residues. CDR3 in DNA: TGTGCCAGCAGCTTAGGGAGAGTAGCCTACTACAATGAGCAGTTCTTC. This gives the protein CASSLGRVAYYNEQFF.

The chain employs TRBV7-9 and TRBJ2-7, with 9 bases lining up with TRBD1. The CDR3 extends over 14 amino acids. With 5 bases clipped from V and 4 bases from J, the junction kept 6 bases outside the gene matches. CDR1 SEHNR and CDR2 FQNEAQ come from the germline V gene (reference sequence). The chain's CDR3 is CASSDGTGSYEQYF. The CDR3 DNA follows: TGTGCCAGCAGCGACGGGACAGGGTCGTACGAGCAGTACTTC.

The chain couples TRBV29-1 to TRBJ1-2, with 9 bases aligning to TRBD1. The CDR3 length is 19 residues. CDR1 is SQVTM, CDR2 ANQGSEA, per germline. Trimming cost V 3 bases and J 3 bases; bases outside gene matches: 20. CDR3 residues: CSVDTPRGHRGREDYGYTF. The CDR3 bases are TGCAGCGTTGACACCCCCAGGGGGCACAGGGGGCGCGAGGACTATGGCTACACCTTC.

This clone turned up a few times. V usage is TRBV25-1 and J usage is TRBJ1-4; 9 positions agree with TRBD1. The CDR3 contains 14 residues. The germline CDR1 and CDR2 sequences are MGHDK and SYGVNS. The trim removed 3 bases at V and 7 bases at J, leaving 3 bases unmatched. The CDR3 here is CASSDRDRAEKLFF. CDR3 bases: TGTGCCAGCAGTGACCGGGACAGGGCTGAAAAACTGTTTTTT.